These 17 T cell receptor beta chains were all obtained from the same sample, sequenced in a study of T-cell reconstitution after alpha-beta-depleted transplantation in children. Preparation of the TCRbeta library was carried out with unique molecular identifiers. From the PCR reads, TCRdb called clonotypes with MiXCR, one entry per CDR3 protein. The data contain nearly 400,000 distinct CDR3 sequences, about a fifth of them singletons. Sequenced material: PBMCs from the stem cell graft donor, taken from the stem cell graft. These receptors came from a human donor who donated a stem cell graft to a child with acute myeloid leukemia.

This clonotype was counted a few times. The chain uses TRBV2 and TRBJ2-6, with a tentative D call TRBD2 (5 bases). The germline gives CDR1 SNHLY, CDR2 FYNNEI. Trimming stripped 4 bases from V and 12 bases from J, with 13 bases between. This CDR3 contains 13 residues. The CDR3 reads CASSAWGDSVLTF. The DNA of the CDR3 is TGTGCCAGCAGTGCGTGGGGAGATAGCGTCCTGACTTTC.

The V gene is TRBV7-9, the J gene TRBJ2-2; the match to TRBD1 covers 8 bases. Germline trimming cut 5 bases from V and 3 bases from J; bases unmatched to any gene: 8. This CDR3 is built from 16 residues. Germline V CDR1 and CDR2: SEHNR, FQNEAQ (reference sequence). The CDR3 sequence: CASSPRDRKYTGELFF. CDR3 coding DNA: TGTGCCAGCAGCCCACGGGACAGGAAATACACCGGGGAGCTGTTTTTT.

This sequence joins TRBV5-1 and TRBJ2-1, with D possibly being TRBD1 or TRBD2 (5 bases each). The CDR3 covers 16 residues. The germline gives CDR1 SGHRS, CDR2 YFSETQ. Deletions cut 4 bases from V and 10 bases from J, with 24 bases between. The CDR3 sequence is CASSPTGARPGGEQFF. The CDR3 DNA reads TGCGCCAGCAGCCCAACCGGGGCTAGGCCGGGCGGCGAGCAGTTCTTC.

The V gene is TRBV15, the J gene TRBJ2-3; D is unclear. V was trimmed by 3 bases and J by 4 bases, leaving 17 bases between them. The CDR3 spans 16 residues. Germline CDR1 is LNHNV and CDR2 is YYDKDF (reference sequence). CDR3 region: CATSSSGSMGADTQYF. Here the CDR3 DNA reads TGTGCCACCAGCAGCTCCGGGTCCATGGGCGCAGATACGCAGTATTTT.

This clonotype was detected many times. The chain employs TRBV27 and TRBJ2-1; D might be TRBD1 (5 bases). The CDR3 length is 12 residues. V was shortened by 6 bases and J by 8 bases, with 11 bases between the two germline ends. Germline assignment: CDR1 MNHEY and CDR2 SMNVEV (reference sequence). In nucleotides, the CDR3 is TGTGCCAGCAGCGGGCAGGGCCATGAGCAGTTCTTC. Encoded protein: CASSGQGHEQFF.

This clonotype occurred a few times. The chain uses TRBV6-4 and TRBJ2-1, with D tentatively TRBD1 (6 bases). Trimming took off 5 bases at V and 4 bases at J, with 15 bases between the two ends. This CDR3 is 15 amino acids long. Germline-derived CDR1 and CDR2 are MRHNA and SNTAGT. DNA of the CDR3: TGTGCCAGCAGTCCCACTGGGACACCTTACAATGAGCAGTTCTTC. Protein: CASSPTGTPYNEQFF.

V usage is TRBV7-9 and J usage is TRBJ1-4; D is undetermined. The V and J ends lost 3 bases and 6 bases respectively, with 11 bases between them. Germline V gene lookup returns CDR1 SEHNR and CDR2 FQNEAQ (reference sequence). This CDR3 region has 14 residues. The CDR3 sequence is CASSLDPEHEKLFF. In nucleotides, the CDR3 is TGTGCCAGCAGCTTGGACCCCGAGCATGAAAAACTGTTTTTT.

V is TRBV20-1 and J is TRBJ2-7; TRBD2 matches 8 bases. The V gene end was trimmed by 6 bases and the J gene end by 2 bases; junction bases not matched to a gene: 27. The CDR3 is made up of 20 amino acids. Germline V gene lookup returns CDR1 DFQATT and CDR2 SNEGSKA (reference sequence). CDR3 sequence (DNA): TGCAGTGCCCCGGCGGAGGGGTTGAATACGGGAGGGCCTAGGGCCTACGAGCAGTACTTC. It encodes CSAPAEGLNTGGPRAYEQYF.

The chain links TRBV12-3 or TRBV12-4 to TRBJ2-7; a weak D match, TRBD2 (6 bases). CDR3 length: 14 amino acids. V was trimmed by 2 bases and J by 2 bases, leaving 10 bases between them. CDR3 in amino acids: CASSLLASTYEQYF. The DNA of the CDR3 is TGTGCCAGCAGTTTACTAGCGTCTACCTACGAGCAGTACTTC.

V gene TRBV6-5 combines with J gene TRBJ2-2, with D possibly TRBD1 on 5 matching bases. The CDR3 runs to 14 residues. Trimming left V 0 bases short and J 3 bases short, with 5 bases between. Germline assignment: CDR1 MNHEY and CDR2 SVGAGI. CDR3 bases: TGTGCCAGCAGTTACTCCAGGGACACCGGGGAGCTGTTTTTT. This encodes CASSYSRDTGELFF.

The CDR3 DNA follows: TGTGCCAGCAGCCTAGGGACAGGTTTACAAGAGACCCAGTACTTC. It translates to CASSLGTGLQETQYF. V is TRBV5-6 and J is TRBJ2-5; 8 positions match TRBD1. CDR1 and CDR2 (germline): SGHDT, YYEEEE. V trimming: 4 bases; J trimming: 2 bases; junction bases outside the gene matches: 7. This CDR3 is 15 amino acids long.

Ten or more counts support this clonotype. In DNA, the CDR3 is TGCAGCGTTGCCCTCGGACAGGGGCAAGAGACCCAGTACTTC. It encodes CSVALGQGQETQYF. The chain joins TRBV29-1 to TRBJ2-5; 9 nucleotides match TRBD1. Germline V gene data show CDR1 as SQVTM and CDR2 as ANQGSEA. V was clipped by 4 bases and J by 2 bases; unmatched bases: 5. The CDR3 covers 14 residues. The full variable domain, completed using reference TRBV29-1 and TRBJ2-5, is SAVISQKPSRDICQRGTSLTIQCQVDSQVTMMFWYRQQPGQSLTLIATANQGSEATYESGFVIDKFPISRPNLTFSTLTVSNMSPEDSSIYLCSVALGQGQETQYFGPGTRLLVL.

This clonotype was recorded a few times. The rearrangement uses TRBV15 and TRBJ2-2; perhaps D is TRBD1 or TRBD2 (6 bases each). Germline V gives CDR1 LNHNV, CDR2 YYDKDF (reference sequence). V was shortened by 6 bases and J by 2 bases, with 13 bases between the two germline ends. CDR3 length equals 15 residues. CDR3 DNA sequence: TGTGCCACCAGGAGGGGGGTCCTTAACACCGGGGAGCTGTTTTTT. Its translation: CATRRGVLNTGELFF.

This clonotype was picked up a small number of times. The V and J genes are TRBV28 and TRBJ2-7; D is possibly TRBD2 (6 bases). CDR1 is MDHEN, CDR2 SYDVKM, per germline. CDR3 length: 16 amino acids. V gave up 2 bases and J gave up 6 bases, with 20 bases separating them. The CDR3 sequence: CASSLRSLTRGREQYF. The CDR3 nucleotides read TGTGCCAGCAGTTTACGATCGCTGACTAGAGGACGCGAGCAGTACTTC.

This clonotype has only a few counts. This chain joins TRBV24-1 and TRBJ2-3, with D possibly TRBD1 on 6 matching bases. CDR1 and CDR2 from the germline V gene are KGHDR and SFDVKD. V was pared by 7 bases and J by 6 bases, with 25 bases between. The CDR3 extends over 17 amino acids. The CDR3 loop reads CATRAGVPRDLGDTQYF. The CDR3 DNA reads as TGTGCCACCAGAGCAGGGGTCCCCAGGGATCTCGGGGATACGCAGTATTTT.

This clonotype showed up just once. The chain uses TRBV20-1 and TRBJ1-4, with 10 bases lining up with TRBD1. This CDR3 is built from 13 residues. The J segment lost 6 bases and the V segment lost 6 bases, leaving 4 bases of the junction unmatched. Germline V lookup: CDR1 DFQATT, CDR2 SNEGSKA (reference sequence). CDR3 region: CSAPDRGDEKLFF. CDR3 DNA: TGCAGTGCCCCGGACAGGGGGGATGAAAAACTGTTTTTT.

This clonotype was observed a few times. The chain joins TRBV10-3 to TRBJ2-1; D gene uncertain. This CDR3 spans 10 amino acids. Germline CDR1 ENHRY, CDR2 SYGVKD. V lost 8 bases, J lost 10 bases, and 9 bases lay in between. CDR3 DNA: TGTGCCATCGGTCTAGAAGAGCAGTTCTTC. Residues: CAIGLEEQFF.